The rows below give T cell receptor beta chains drawn from one sample of a study of shared clonotypes between healthy human individuals. The table came from immunoSEQ multiplex PCR; TCRdb's copy has only in-frame clones and leaves some out. The data contain roughly 650,000 clones, roughly 96% of them singletons. The sequenced material came from naive CD8+ T cells sorted from blood. Every receptor here comes from a young woman in good health. The CDR3 runs from the conserved cysteine through the conserved F or W. Fields, in order: clone size, J gene, V gene, D gene, CDR3 protein, CDR3 DNA. A D gene is named only where the DNA matches it firmly. Size is stated for part of the rows, as once, few or many counts, or as a class when the clone is expanded.

>-|TRBJ1-4|TRBV21-1|-
CASSRKQGKQVLFF
TGTGCCAGCAGCAGGAAACAGGGAAAACAGGTACTGTTTTTT
>-|TRBJ2-7|TRBV5-5|-
CASSPGAYEQYF
TGTGCCAGCAGCCCAGGTGCCTACGAGCAGTACTTC
>-|TRBJ2-1|TRBV28|TRBD2
CASSSVAGVYNEQFF
TGTGCCAGCAGTTCGGTAGCGGGAGTCTACAATGAGCAGTTCTTC
>-|TRBJ1-1|TRBV14|TRBD1
CASREGAGDAWGTEAFF
TGTGCCAGCAGAGAGGGGGCAGGGGATGCATGGGGCACTGAAGCTTTCTTT
>-|TRBJ1-4|TRBV5-6|-
CASSSGGRKLFF
TGTGCCAGCAGCTCGGGGGGAAGAAAACTGTTTTTT
>-|TRBJ2-7|TRBV28|-
CASIDSGTGSFEQYF
TGTGCCAGCATCGATTCCGGGACGGGGTCCTTCGAGCAGTACTTC
>-|TRBJ1-4|TRBV7-9|-
CASSLAGWEKLFF
TGTGCCAGCAGCTTAGCCGGTTGGGAAAAACTGTTTTTT
>-|TRBJ2-1|TRBV25-1|-
CASSDYRHEQFF
TGTGCCAGCAGCGACTACCGACATGAGCAGTTCTTC
>-|TRBJ2-5|TRBV7-6|-
CASSTREQGNFPQYF
TGTGCCAGCAGTACCCGGGAACAGGGAAACTTCCCCCAGTACTTC
>-|TRBJ1-6|TRBV9|TRBD1
CASSQWGDRVLSPLHF
TGTGCCAGCAGCCAATGGGGGGACAGGGTTCTGTCACCCCTCCACTTT
>once|TRBJ2-5|TRBV15|TRBD2
CAISLAGGPGETQYF
TGTGCCATCTCCTTAGCGGGAGGGCCGGGAGAGACCCAGTACTTC
>-|TRBJ1-1|TRBV28|-
CASSLFRKNTEAFF
TGTGCCAGCAGTTTATTTCGGAAGAACACTGAAGCTTTCTTT
>-|TRBJ1-2|TRBV9|TRBD1
CASTRGRRDYGYTF
TGTGCCAGCACCAGGGGGCGGCGGGACTATGGCTACACCTTC
>-|TRBJ2-7|TRBV2|TRBD2
CASSEVVVAGGGEQYF
TGTGCCAGCAGTGAAGTGGTAGTAGCGGGAGGTGGCGAGCAGTACTTC
>-|TRBJ1-1|TRBV12-5|TRBD1
CASGLGTVNTEAFF
TGTGCTAGTGGTTTAGGGACAGTGAACACTGAAGCTTTCTTT
>-|TRBJ2-1|TRBV15|TRBD2
CATALAVYNEQFF
TGTGCCACCGCTCTAGCGGTATACAATGAGCAGTTCTTC
>-|TRBJ2-7|TRBV7-9|TRBD2
CASSLGGTNYEQYF
TGTGCCAGCAGCTTAGGAGGGACTAACTACGAGCAGTACTTC
>once|TRBJ1-2|TRBV28|-
CASSPGRDYGYTF
TGTGCCAGCAGTCCCGGACGGGACTATGGCTACACCTTC
>-|TRBJ2-7|TRBV11-2|TRBD2
CASSTGLAPKSYEQYF
TGTGCCAGCAGCACTGGACTAGCGCCCAAATCCTACGAGCAGTACTTC
>-|TRBJ1-4|TRBV28|-
CASSFPSMGLTGEKLFF
TGTGCCAGCAGTTTCCCCTCGATGGGCCTGACGGGTGAAAAACTGTTTTTT
>-|TRBJ2-1|TRBV28|TRBD2
CAIAGTSVTRGNEQFF
TGTGCTATTGCCGGGACTAGCGTCACCCGGGGCAATGAGCAGTTCTTC
>once|TRBJ2-2|TRBV21-1|-
CASSKAGSTGETGELFF
TGTGCCAGCAGCAAAGCGGGGTCCACAGGCGAGACCGGGGAGCTGTTTTTT
>-|TRBJ2-7|TRBV27|-
CASSLGPPPGGPEQYF
TGTGCCAGCAGTTTAGGGCCCCCCCCCGGGGGCCCCGAGCAGTACTTC
>-|TRBJ1-1|TRBV4-1|-
CASRLGGNTEAFF
TGCGCCAGCAGACTCGGGGGGAACACTGAAGCTTTCTTT
>-|TRBJ2-1|TRBV9|-
CASSVDGLNEQFF
TGTGCCAGCAGCGTAGATGGGCTAAATGAGCAGTTCTTC
>-|TRBJ1-1|TRBV19|-
CASSAGSMSAFF
TGTGCCAGTAGTGCCGGGTCCATGTCCGCTTTCTTT